Below are 21 T cell receptor beta chains sequenced from a single sample in a study of T cell repertoires in cytomegalovirus infection. TCRdb processed the reads anew with MiXCR; each CDR3 protein has one entry. The table lists roughly 920,000 distinct CDR3 sequences, approximately 31% of them singletons. These receptors are not linked to any known antigen. The specimen comprised cultured CD8+ T cells from PBMCs, sampled from culture after CMV antigen stimulation. The source is a human donor in good health (CMV status not recorded). Some clones in this sample may be carry-over from other donors' samples.

The chain uses TRBV12-3 or TRBV12-4 and TRBJ1-1; D call uncertain. Trimming took 6 bases from V and 3 from J, leaving 8 bases between them. The CDR3 consists of 12 residues. The CDR3 sequence: CASRRPDTEAFF. The CDR3 DNA follows: TGTGCCAGCAGACGCCCGGACACTGAAGCTTTCTTT.

This clonotype was observed a few times. The V and J genes are TRBV5-4 and TRBJ2-3; no definite D call. The CDR3 consists of 13 residues. Per the germline V gene, CDR1 is SGHNT and CDR2 is YYREEE (reference sequence). V was clipped by 0 bases and J by 7 bases, with 9 bases between them. CDR3 bases: TGTGCCAGCAGCTTGGCCGGGCCCAATACGCAGTATTTT. It codes for CASSLAGPNTQYF.

The V gene is TRBV25-1, the J gene TRBJ1-1; unclear D gene. Germline values: CDR1 MGHDK, CDR2 SYGVNS. This CDR3 contains 15 residues. Trimming stripped 1 base from V and 0 bases from J, with 9 bases between. The CDR3: CASSESRELNTEAFF. For the CDR3, the DNA is TGTGCCAGCAGTGAATCGAGGGAACTGAACACTGAAGCTTTCTTT.

This clonotype has only a few counts. The rearrangement joins TRBV12-5 to TRBJ2-5, with 9 bases aligning to TRBD2. Unmatched junction bases numbered 4, after V lost 1 base and J lost 1 base. CDR1 and CDR2 from the germline V gene are LGHNT and FRNRAP. This CDR3 has 16 residues. CDR3 residues: CASGLGVAGVQETQYF. CDR3 coding DNA: TGTGCTAGTGGTTTGGGAGTAGCGGGGGTCCAAGAGACCCAGTACTTC.

This rearrangement joins TRBV12-3 or TRBV12-4 to TRBJ2-7, with 9 bases lining up with TRBD1. The CDR3 totals 15 residues. J was trimmed by 5 bases and V by 5 bases; bases with no gene match: 10. CDR3 amino acids: CASSPGTGSIHEQYF. The CDR3 region has the DNA TGTGCCAGCAGTCCAGGGACAGGGAGTATCCACGAGCAGTACTTC.

The genes are TRBV4-2 and TRBJ2-7, with D perhaps matching TRBD2 (5 bases). The V gene lost 1 base and the J gene lost 0 bases, with 7 bases spanning the gap. Germline CDR1 and CDR2: LGHNA and YNFKEQ. The CDR3 contains 14 residues. The CDR3 coding sequence is TGTGCCAGCAGCCAAGTGAGCGGCTCCTACGAGCAGTACTTC. Translation: CASSQVSGSYEQYF.

This clonotype was observed at least ten times. For the CDR3, the DNA is TGTGCCAGCAGCTCAGCCCCGGGGGGGGAAGAGACCCAGTACTTC. As protein: CASSSAPGGEETQYF. The V call is TRBV7-2, the J call TRBJ2-5, with 8 bases identical to TRBD2. Germline assignment: CDR1 SGHTA and CDR2 FQGNSA. V dropped 4 bases and J dropped 3; count of bases not matched to a gene: 7. The length of the CDR3 is 15 residues.

This clonotype has more than one count but fewer than ten. V gene TRBV6-5 combines with J gene TRBJ2-1; 8 nucleotides match TRBD1. CDR1 and CDR2 from the germline V gene are MNHEY and SVGAGI. The CDR3 has 15 residues. Losses at the gene ends were 5 bases for V and 6 bases for J; bases not matched to a gene: 9. The CDR3 DNA is TGTGCCAGCAGTCGGACAGGGCCCCTACTCAATGAGCAGTTCTTC. Translation: CASSRTGPLLNEQFF.

The chain joins TRBV9 to TRBJ2-5; 13 positions agree with TRBD2. The CDR3 runs 16 residues. With V trimmed by 0 bases and J by 4 bases, 3 bases remained unmatched. Germline loops: CDR1 SGDLS, CDR2 YYNGEE. This CDR3 reads CASSVEGLAGIETQYF. CDR3 DNA sequence: TGTGCCAGCAGCGTAGAGGGACTAGCGGGGATAGAGACCCAGTACTTC.

This chain links TRBV20-1 with TRBJ2-3; possibly TRBD1 or TRBD2 for D (6 bases each). Germline V gene sequence: CDR1 DFQATT, CDR2 SNEGSKA (reference sequence). Trimming cost V 1 base and J 0 bases, with 11 bases left between them. The CDR3 extends over 15 amino acids. CDR3 region: CSARAGAVSTDTQYF. CDR3 coding DNA: TGCAGTGCTAGAGCGGGGGCCGTCAGCACAGATACGCAGTATTTT.

The chain carries TRBV28 and TRBJ2-7, with a possible D match to TRBD2 (6 bases). Germline V gives CDR1 MDHEN, CDR2 SYDVKM. With 5 bases removed from V and 2 bases from J, the gap between germline ends came to 13 bases. The CDR3 length is 14 residues. As DNA, the CDR3 is TGTGCCAGCAGTGTACGGAGGGCACCCTACGAGCAGTACGTC. It yields the protein CASSVRRAPYEQYV.

The chain carries TRBV6-5 and TRBJ2-1; 7 nucleotides match TRBD2. This CDR3 has 15 amino acids. Per the germline V gene, CDR1 is MNHEY and CDR2 is SVGAGI. V shed 6 bases, J shed 4 bases, and the junction held 9 bases outside the gene matches. The CDR3 DNA sequence: TGTGCCAGCAGACTCGGACTAGTGCCGTACAATGAGCAGTTCTTC. Its translation is CASRLGLVPYNEQFF.

This clonotype was counted at least ten times. The chain links TRBV7-2 to TRBJ1-1; no clear D gene. V lost 2 bases and J lost 3, with 10 bases in between. Germline V lookup: CDR1 SGHTA, CDR2 FQGNSA. The length of the CDR3 is 14 residues. The CDR3 nucleotides are TGTGCCAGCAGCTTACCCGCCTATTACACTGAAGCTTTCTTT. This encodes CASSLPAYYTEAFF.

V and J are TRBV13 and TRBJ2-1; 10 nucleotides line up with TRBD2. The length of the CDR3 is 16 residues. CDR1 is PRHDT, CDR2 FYEKMQ, per germline (reference sequence). V was pared by 5 bases and J by 4 bases, with 8 bases of the junction left unmatched. The CDR3 DNA reads TGTGCCAGCAGCACCAGCGGGGGGGTCGGTTACAATGAGCAGTTCTTC. The encoded protein is CASSTSGGVGYNEQFF.

This chain uses TRBV6-5 with TRBJ2-1; 10 nucleotides match TRBD1. Unmatched junction bases numbered 10, after V lost 6 bases and J lost 5 bases. The CDR3 extends over 16 amino acids. The V gene's germline CDR1 is MNHEY and CDR2 SVGAGI. The CDR3 sequence is CASRPDRGLSDNEQFF. The CDR3 DNA sequence: TGTGCCAGCAGACCTGACAGGGGGCTAAGCGACAATGAGCAGTTCTTC.

This chain connects TRBV20-1 to TRBJ2-7; no firm D call. The CDR3 has 12 residues. CDR1 DFQATT and CDR2 SNEGSKA come from the germline V gene (reference sequence). The ends were cut back, 2 bases at V and 3 bases at J, with 8 bases in the middle. CDR3 residues: CSARYRSYEQYF. The CDR3 nucleotides read TGCAGTGCTAGATACAGAAGCTACGAGCAGTACTTC.

This clonotype was observed at least ten times. This chain joins TRBV7-2 and TRBJ2-7; 15 nucleotides match TRBD2. The CDR3 runs 17 residues. Germline lookup yields CDR1 SGHTA and CDR2 FQGNSA. V shed 7 bases and J 3 bases; nucleotides not matched to a gene: 10. This chain's CDR3 is CASTAGTSGGTNYEQYF. The CDR3 DNA reads as TGTGCCAGCACCGCCGGGACTAGCGGGGGGACCAACTACGAGCAGTACTTC.

The V gene is TRBV5-1, the J gene TRBJ2-1; D not resolved. Trimming removed 4 bases from V and 2 bases from J, with 10 bases in between. The CDR3 contains 14 residues. From germline, CDR1 is SGHRS and CDR2 YFSETQ. Written as DNA, the CDR3 is TGCGCCAGCAGCCCTCATGCGCCCTACAATGAGCAGTTCTTC. It codes for CASSPHAPYNEQFF.

CDR3 sequence (DNA): TGTGCCAGTAGTATAGAGGCTAGCGTGTCCTACGAGCAGTACTTC. Its translation is CASSIEASVSYEQYF. The chain recombines TRBV19 with TRBJ2-7; tentative D call: TRBD2 (6 bases). The V end lost 0 bases, the J end lost 1 base, and 10 bases lay between the germline ends. The CDR3 runs 15 residues. The germline V gene has CDR1 LNHDA and CDR2 SQIVND (reference sequence).

The chain has TRBV6-8 and TRBJ2-1; 9 nucleotides agree with TRBD2. Germline-derived CDR1 and CDR2 are MNHGY and SAAAGT. The CDR3 has 16 residues. V trimming: 2 bases; J trimming: 5 bases; junction bases outside the gene matches: 7. Here the CDR3 DNA reads TGTGCCAGCAGTTACAAAGGCGGGGGGGCCCACAATGAGCAGTTCTTC. Amino acids: CASSYKGGGAHNEQFF.

This chain links TRBV7-9 with TRBJ1-1; D not resolved. Looked up from germline, CDR1 is SEHNR and CDR2 is FQNEAQ (reference sequence). V lost 5 bases and J 7 bases, leaving 8 bases between the germline ends. There are 11 residues in the CDR3. The CDR3 is CASSPAVEAFF. DNA for the CDR3: TGTGCCAGCAGCCCCGCGGTTGAAGCTTTCTTT.